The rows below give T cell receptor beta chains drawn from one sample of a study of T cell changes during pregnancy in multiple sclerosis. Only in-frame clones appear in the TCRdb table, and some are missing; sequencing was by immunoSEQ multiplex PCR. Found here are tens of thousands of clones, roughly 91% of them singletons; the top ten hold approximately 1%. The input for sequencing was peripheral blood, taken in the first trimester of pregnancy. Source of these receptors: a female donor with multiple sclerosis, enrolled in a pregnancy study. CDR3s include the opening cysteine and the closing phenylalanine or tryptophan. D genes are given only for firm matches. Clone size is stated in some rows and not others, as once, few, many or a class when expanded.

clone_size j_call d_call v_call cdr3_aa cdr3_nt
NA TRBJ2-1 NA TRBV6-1 CATLEGRSYNEQFF TGTGCCACTCTCGAGGGCCGCTCCTACAATGAGCAGTTCTTC
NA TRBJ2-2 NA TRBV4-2 CASSQTDRFTGELFF TGTGCCAGCAGCCAAACCGACAGGTTCACCGGGGAGCTGTTTTTT
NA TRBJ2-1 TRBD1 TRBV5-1 CASTRDRGYNEQFF TGCGCCAGCACACGGGACAGGGGCTACAATGAGCAGTTCTTC
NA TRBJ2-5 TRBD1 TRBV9 CASSRGQAETQYF TGTGCCAGCAGCAGAGGACAGGCGGAGACCCAGTACTTC
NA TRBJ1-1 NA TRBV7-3 CASSPQMNTEAFF TGTGCCAGCAGCCCCCAAATGAACACTGAAGCTTTCTTT
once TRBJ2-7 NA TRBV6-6 CASSGNQGYEQYF TGTGCCAGCAGTGGTAATCAGGGTTACGAGCAGTACTTC
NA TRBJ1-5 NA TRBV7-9 CASSLVGGSSNQPQHF TGTGCCAGCAGCTTAGTCGGGGGGTCGAGCAATCAGCCCCAGCATTTT
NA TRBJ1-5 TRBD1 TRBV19 CASSKGQEVLRGQPQHF TGTGCCAGTAGTAAGGGACAGGAGGTATTGCGCGGTCAGCCCCAGCATTTT
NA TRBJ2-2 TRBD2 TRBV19 CASRTSGNTGELFF TGTGCCAGTAGGACTAGCGGAAACACCGGGGAGCTGTTTTTT
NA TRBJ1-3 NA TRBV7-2 CASSQGNPGSGNTIYF TGTGCCAGCAGCCAAGGAAACCCGGGCTCTGGAAACACCATATATTTT
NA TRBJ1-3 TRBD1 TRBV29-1 CSVETGDTGNTIYF TGCAGCGTTGAGACAGGGGATACTGGAAACACCATATATTTT
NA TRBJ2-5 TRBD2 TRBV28 CASSLVREGTQYF TGTGCCAGCAGTTTGGTCAGGGAGGGGACCCAGTACTTC
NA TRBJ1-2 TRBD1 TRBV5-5 CASSSGTGTYGYTF TGTGCCAGCAGCTCCGGGACAGGGACCTATGGCTACACCTTC
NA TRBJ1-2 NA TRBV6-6 CASSYSRVGYTF TGTGCCAGCAGTTACTCGAGGGTCGGCTACACCTTC
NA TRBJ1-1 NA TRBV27 CASSSLSHIYPEAFF TGTGCCAGCAGTTCGCTCTCCCACATATACCCTGAAGCTTTCTTT
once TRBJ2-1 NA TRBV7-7 CASSPDRISYNEQFF TGTGCCAGCAGCCCGGACAGAATCTCCTACAATGAGCAGTTCTTC
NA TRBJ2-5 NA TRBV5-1 CASSLGGGSKRETQYF TGCGCCAGCAGCTTGGGGGGGGGCTCCAAGCGGGAGACCCAGTACTTC
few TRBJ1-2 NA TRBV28 CASRNPEWGYTF TGTGCCAGCAGGAACCCAGAATGGGGCTACACCTTC
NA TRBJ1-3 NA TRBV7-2 CASSLTGGRPRDF TGTGCCAGCAGTCTTACGGGGGGCAGACCGAGGGATTTT
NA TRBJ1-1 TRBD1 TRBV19 CASSLGTGRNTEAFF TGTGCCAGTAGTTTAGGGACAGGGAGGAACACTGAAGCTTTCTTT
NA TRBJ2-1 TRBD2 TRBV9 CASSSGEREGKDEQFF TGTGCCAGCAGCTCAGGGGAGCGGGAGGGGAAGGATGAGCAGTTCTTC
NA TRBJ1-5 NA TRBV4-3 CASSQDRGNQPQHF TGCGCCAGCAGCCAAGACAGGGGCAATCAGCCCCAGCATTTT
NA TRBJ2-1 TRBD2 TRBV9 CASSVAHSRGLAGEQFF TGTGCCAGCAGCGTAGCTCATTCGAGGGGACTAGCGGGAGAGCAGTTCTTC
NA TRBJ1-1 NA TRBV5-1 CASSLASAGIITEAFF TGCGCCAGCAGCTTGGCCTCGGCAGGGATAATCACTGAAGCTTTCTTT
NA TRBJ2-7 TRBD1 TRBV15 CATSRRQGQTYEQYF TGTGCCACCAGCAGACGACAGGGACAAACTTACGAGCAGTACTTC
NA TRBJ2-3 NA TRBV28 CASSLRGNTDTQYF TGTGCCAGCAGTTTACGGGGGAACACAGATACGCAGTATTTT
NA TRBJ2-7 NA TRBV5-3 CARSLRQGGPLSYEQYF TGTGCCAGAAGCTTGAGGCAGGGGGGACCCCTCTCCTACGAGCAGTACTTC
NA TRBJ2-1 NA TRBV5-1 CASSLRMSNFHEQFF TGCGCCAGCAGCTTGCGAATGTCTAACTTCCATGAGCAGTTCTTC
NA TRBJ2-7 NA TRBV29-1 CSVGGGPYEQYF TGCAGCGTTGGGGGCGGTCCTTACGAGCAGTACTTC
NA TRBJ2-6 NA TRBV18 CASSHQFGVGANVLTF TGTGCCAGCTCCCATCAGTTCGGGGTTGGGGCCAACGTCCTGACTTTC
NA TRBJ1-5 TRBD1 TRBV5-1 CASSQGTGASQPQHF TGCGCCAGCAGCCAAGGAACAGGGGCGAGTCAGCCCCAGCATTTT
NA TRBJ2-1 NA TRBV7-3 CASSLKQNNEQFF TGTGCCAGCAGCTTAAAACAGAACAATGAGCAGTTCTTC
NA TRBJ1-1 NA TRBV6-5 CASSYSEISLNGEAFF TGTGCCAGCAGTTACTCAGAAATTTCCTTGAACGGTGAAGCTTTCTTT
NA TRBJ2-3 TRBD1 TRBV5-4 CASSLDRGLADTQYF TGTGCCAGCAGCTTGGACAGGGGGCTGGCGGATACGCAGTATTTT
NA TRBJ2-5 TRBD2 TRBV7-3 CASSPTGGGGRETQYF TGTGCCAGCAGCCCCACCGGGGGGGGAGGAAGGGAGACCCAGTACTTC
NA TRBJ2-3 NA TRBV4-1 CASSQVGAPQYF TGCGCCAGCAGCCAAGTAGGGGCTCCGCAGTATTTT